Sequencing of this TCR beta chain was carried out in a study of blood T cell repertoires in COVID-19 (TCRdb year 2020). Notes on the research overall: Collaborator samples came from the United States, Italy and Spain and covered acute and convalescent phases of COVID-19. Samples were obtained from the ongoing ImmuneRACE study (first 160 participants) and from 950 to 1,500 subjects provided by 6 global collaborators. The material from the prospective study consisted of cDNA or gDNA derived from T cells, B-cell-depleted T cells, or PBMCs. A freely available public database, intended as a resource for researchers studying the immune response to SARS-CoV-2, is where the repertoires were released. The sample metadata nearly always contained a de-identified subject ID, COVID-19 status, age in years and sex. Where available, HLA class I and class II types were obtained from metadata supplied by the sample provider rather than from assay-based typing. Deeply sampled blood TCRbeta repertoires from subjects exposed to, actively infected with, or recovered from COVID-19 were included in the dataset. Here is what the overall study found, with its caveats: The amount of clinical and demographic metadata varied by source and participant and was provided uncurated.

Each collaborating institution followed its own protocols to collect whole blood in K2EDTA tubes. Collaborator samples were shipped for TCRbeta analysis as frozen whole blood, isolated PBMCs, or DNA extracted from either sample type. After removal of 4 bases from V and 8 bases from J, the junction retains 7 bases not matched to a gene. Its CDR3 holds 17 amino acids, cysteine through phenylalanine. The read is trimmed to its CDR3 DNA, 51 bases read in frame from base 1. In the germline V gene, CDR1 corresponds to KGHDR and CDR2 to SFDVKD. The immunoSEQ Assay, a bias-controlled multiplex PCR, was used to amplify TCRbeta CDR3 regions from genomic DNA. Per the original workflow: Nucleated cell counts per sample were estimated from amplification of reference gene primers within the assay. To quantify the absolute abundance of each unique TCRbeta CDR3 rearrangement, sequence reads were collapsed and filtered. For each sample, productive Simpson clonality was calculated as the square root of Simpson's diversity index across productive rearrangements. Here the immuneACCESS table is served through TCRdb, limited to in-frame sequences with V and J called. Missing clones are a known gap in these copies; in checked studies unresolved V genes cover under half, and the rest lacks a known reason. The DNA gave D and trimming, while V, J and clone size come from that table. This sample is represented by some 340,000 clones; 65% to 85% of them were singletons. Of the sample, 2.5% to 3.5% is held by the ten largest clones.

A remark on this clone: What antigen it recognizes has not been identified. No base qualities exist here, and no much larger clone lies one base off it.

Rearrangement joined TRBV24-1 to TRBJ2-1, with 16 bases matching TRBD2. Sequenced input: peripheral blood. This clonotype was sampled from a man in his thirties or forties with active or convalescent COVID-19. The DNA sequence is as follows: TGTGCCACCAGTGACCCGGGACTAGCGGGGGGGAGGGATGAGCAGTTCTTC. The resulting protein is CATSDPGLAGGRDEQFF.